The rows below give T cell receptor beta chains drawn from one sample of a study of T cells in Graves' hyperthyroidism and ophthalmopathy. TCRdb passed the multiplex PCR reads through MiXCR, listing each CDR3 protein once. The repertoire holds around 300,000 distinct CDR3 sequences, with around 14% as singletons. The sequenced material came from blood. The receptors come from a woman aged 25 to 39 with Graves' hyperthyroidism. Each CDR3 is given with its conserved first and last residue. The order of the fields is CDR3 protein, CDR3 DNA, V gene, clone size, D gene, J gene. A D gene is named only where the DNA matches it firmly. Clone size is shown for a subset of rows, as once, few, many or a class of expanded clone.

CDR3: CATSDFETSGYNEQFF
DNA: TGTGCCACCAGTGATTTCGAGACTAGCGGTTACAATGAGCAGTTCTTC
V: TRBV24-1
size: .
D: TRBD2
J: TRBJ2-1

CDR3: CASSQTVSEAFF
DNA: TGTGCCAGCAGCCAGACGGTATCAGAAGCTTTCTTT
V: TRBV13
size: many
D: .
J: TRBJ1-1

CDR3: CASHGQIRGQLNAGYTF
DNA: TGCGCCAGCCACGGCCAAATTCGGGGACAGCTGAACGCTGGCTACACCTTC
V: TRBV5-1
size: many
D: TRBD1
J: TRBJ1-2

CDR3: CSAKLTVAGDTGELFF
DNA: TGCAGTGCTAAACTAACGGTAGCGGGAGACACCGGGGAGCTGTTTTTT
V: TRBV20-1
size: many
D: TRBD2
J: TRBJ2-2

CDR3: CASSRDGGSFDEQFF
DNA: TGTGCCAGCAGCCGGGATGGGGGTAGCTTCGATGAGCAGTTCTTC
V: TRBV7-9
size: few
D: .
J: TRBJ2-1

CDR3: CASSLRQAPLGDIQYF
DNA: TGTGCCAGCAGCTTACGTCAGGCGCCTCTGGGGGACATTCAGTACTTC
V: TRBV7-2
size: many
D: .
J: TRBJ2-4

CDR3: CATSEFEYPKNNEQFF
DNA: TGTGCCACCAGTGAATTCGAATACCCGAAGAACAATGAGCAGTTCTTC
V: TRBV24-1
size: many
D: .
J: TRBJ2-1

CDR3: CASSPWGQGKAEAFF
DNA: TGTGCCAGCAGCCCGTGGGGACAGGGGAAGGCTGAAGCTTTCTTT
V: TRBV9
size: .
D: TRBD1
J: TRBJ1-1

CDR3: CASSDLDLSAFF
DNA: TGTGCCAGCAGTGACTTGGACCTTTCTGCTTTCTTT
V: TRBV2
size: many
D: .
J: TRBJ1-1

CDR3: CASSVQGAADEQYF
DNA: TGTGCCAGCAGCGTTCAGGGTGCGGCGGACGAGCAGTACTTC
V: TRBV7-3
size: few
D: .
J: TRBJ2-7

CDR3: CASNPLGGRAETQYF
DNA: TGTGCCAGCAACCCCCTTGGCGGGAGGGCGGAGACCCAGTACTTC
V: TRBV6-1
size: many
D: TRBD2
J: TRBJ2-5

CDR3: CASSEAGGTGELFF
DNA: TGTGCCAGCAGTGAAGCCGGGGGGACCGGGGAGCTGTTTTTT
V: TRBV2
size: many
D: TRBD2
J: TRBJ2-2

CDR3: CASSVVRKSNQPQHF
DNA: TGTGCCAGCAGTGTCGTCCGCAAGAGCAATCAGCCCCAGCATTTT
V: TRBV2
size: many
D: .
J: TRBJ1-5

CDR3: CASTYTGTTYNSPLHF
DNA: TGTGCCAGCACCTACACTGGGACGACCTATAATTCACCCCTCCACTTT
V: TRBV12-3/TRBV12-4
size: .
D: .
J: TRBJ1-6

CDR3: CASSLRPRSERETQYF
DNA: TGTGCCAGCAGCTTAAGGCCCCGAAGCGAAAGAGAGACCCAGTACTTC
V: TRBV7-2
size: many
D: .
J: TRBJ2-5

CDR3: CSARDGTTMTDTQYF
DNA: TGCAGTGCTAGGGATGGGACCACCATGACGGATACGCAGTATTTT
V: TRBV20-1
size: .
D: .
J: TRBJ2-3

CDR3: CASGRDRMNQPQHF
DNA: TGTGCCAGCGGTAGGGACAGGATGAATCAGCCCCAGCATTTT
V: TRBV2
size: .
D: TRBD1
J: TRBJ1-5

CDR3: CASSGRDINTEAFF
DNA: TGTGCCAGCAGTGGGCGGGACATAAACACTGAAGCTTTCTTT
V: TRBV12-3/TRBV12-4
size: many
D: .
J: TRBJ1-1

CDR3: CASSLVFGAGSEQFF
DNA: TGTGCCAGCAGTTTAGTCTTCGGGGCAGGAAGCGAGCAGTTCTTC
V: TRBV28
size: few
D: .
J: TRBJ2-1

CDR3: CASRVLRGRAETQYF
DNA: TGTGCCAGCAGGGTACTCCGGGGGAGGGCGGAGACCCAGTACTTC
V: TRBV11-2
size: many
D: TRBD2
J: TRBJ2-5

CDR3: CSARDSGVSINEQFF
DNA: TGCAGTGCTAGAGATTCCGGGGTTTCTATCAATGAGCAGTTCTTC
V: TRBV20-1
size: few
D: .
J: TRBJ2-1

CDR3: CASSFRGGGRNEQYF
DNA: TGTGCCAGCAGCTTCCGTGGTGGGGGACGTAACGAGCAGTACTTC
V: TRBV5-6
size: .
D: .
J: TRBJ2-7

CDR3: CASSQESTDPSYEQYF
DNA: TGTGCCAGCAGCCAAGAATCCACAGATCCTTCCTACGAGCAGTACTTC
V: TRBV4-2
size: few
D: .
J: TRBJ2-7

CDR3: CASSLSPLGGLYEQYF
DNA: TGTGCCAGCAGTTTATCTCCACTAGGAGGGTTGTACGAGCAGTACTTC
V: TRBV28
size: many
D: .
J: TRBJ2-7

CDR3: CASSSMQVGNEQFF
DNA: TGTGCCAGCAGTTCGATGCAGGTGGGCAATGAGCAGTTCTTC
V: TRBV12-3/TRBV12-4
size: many
D: .
J: TRBJ2-1

CDR3: CASSPYATGRLTDTQYF
DNA: TGTGCCAGCAGTCCTTATGCGACGGGGAGGCTCACAGATACGCAGTATTTT
V: TRBV28
size: many
D: .
J: TRBJ2-3

CDR3: CASSSQGYNYGYTF
DNA: TGTGCCAGCAGTTCCCAGGGATACAACTATGGCTACACCTTC
V: TRBV28
size: many
D: .
J: TRBJ1-2

CDR3: CASSTRRTGNQPQHF
DNA: TGTGCCAGCAGTACGCGACGGACGGGCAATCAGCCCCAGCATTTT
V: TRBV28
size: few
D: .
J: TRBJ1-5

CDR3: CASYSTNTGELFF
DNA: TGTGCCAGCTATTCGACTAACACCGGGGAGCTGTTTTTT
V: TRBV28
size: .
D: .
J: TRBJ2-2

CDR3: CASSDELAEETQYF
DNA: TGTGCCAGCAGTGACGAGCTAGCGGAAGAGACCCAGTACTTC
V: TRBV2
size: few
D: TRBD2
J: TRBJ2-5

CDR3: CASSRAGSYEQYF
DNA: TGTGCCAGCAGCCGTGCGGGGAGCTACGAGCAGTACTTC
V: TRBV5-8
size: few
D: .
J: TRBJ2-7

CDR3: CASSSGQGYEQYF
DNA: TGTGCCAGCAGTTCGGGACAGGGGTACGAGCAGTACTTC
V: TRBV28
size: many
D: TRBD1
J: TRBJ2-7

CDR3: CASSPPLVSLVTQYF
DNA: TGTGCCAGCAGCCCTCCCCTAGTGTCATTAGTGACCCAGTACTTC
V: TRBV28
size: many
D: .
J: TRBJ2-5

CDR3: CAWSVVVYRPASRSYTF
DNA: TGTGCCTGGAGTGTTGTGGTGTACAGGCCCGCGTCGAGGTCCTACACCTTC
V: TRBV30
size: many
D: .
J: TRBJ1-2

CDR3: CASSLGAGDSGNTIYF
DNA: TGTGCTAGCAGCTTAGGGGCCGGAGACTCTGGAAACACCATATATTTT
V: TRBV7-7
size: .
D: .
J: TRBJ1-3

CDR3: CASSPPGGGYNEQFF
DNA: TGTGCCAGCAGCCCGCCGGGAGGGGGATACAATGAGCAGTTCTTC
V: TRBV11-1
size: many
D: TRBD2
J: TRBJ2-1

CDR3: CASSPDSTYEQYF
DNA: TGTGCCAGTAGCCCCGACAGTACCTACGAGCAGTACTTC
V: TRBV19
size: .
D: .
J: TRBJ2-7

CDR3: CSASMQGKNQPQHF
DNA: TGCAGTGCTAGTATGCAGGGGAAAAATCAGCCCCAGCATTTT
V: TRBV20-1
size: many
D: .
J: TRBJ1-5

CDR3: CASSRDSGGFGYTF
DNA: TGTGCCAGCAGTCGCGATTCGGGGGGCTTTGGCTACACCTTC
V: TRBV6-1
size: .
D: .
J: TRBJ1-2

CDR3: CASEKGVYNEQFF
DNA: TGTGCCAGCGAGAAGGGTGTATACAATGAGCAGTTCTTC
V: TRBV11-2
size: .
D: .
J: TRBJ2-1

CDR3: CASTLLRDNTDTQYF
DNA: TGTGCCAGCACCTTACTCAGGGATAACACAGATACGCAGTATTTT
V: TRBV28
size: many
D: .
J: TRBJ2-3

CDR3: CASSTDTSGIKGIQYF
DNA: TGTGCCAGTAGCACCGACACTAGCGGTATCAAGGGCATTCAGTACTTC
V: TRBV19
size: .
D: TRBD2
J: TRBJ2-4

CDR3: CASSSPKQGFRETQYF
DNA: TGTGCCAGCAGCTCGCCCAAGCAGGGATTCAGGGAGACCCAGTACTTC
V: TRBV5-4
size: few
D: .
J: TRBJ2-5

CDR3: CASSFRPNTEAFF
DNA: TGTGCCAGCAGTTTCCGGCCGAACACTGAAGCTTTCTTT
V: TRBV28
size: many
D: .
J: TRBJ1-1

CDR3: CASSQETGGYGYTF
DNA: TGCGCCAGCAGCCAAGAAACAGGGGGCTATGGCTACACCTTC
V: TRBV4-1
size: once
D: TRBD1
J: TRBJ1-2

CDR3: CASSLAPRETQYF
DNA: TGTGCCAGCAGCTTAGCTCCTAGGGAGACCCAGTACTTC
V: TRBV7-2
size: many
D: .
J: TRBJ2-5

CDR3: CASRTGQFGGYTF
DNA: TGTGCCAGTCGGACAGGGCAATTCGGTGGCTACACCTTC
V: TRBV28
size: many
D: TRBD1
J: TRBJ1-2

CDR3: CASSPGRPEETQYF
DNA: TGCGCCAGCAGTCCGGGACGGCCTGAAGAGACCCAGTACTTC
V: TRBV10-1
size: .
D: .
J: TRBJ2-5

CDR3: CASRNPGANVLTF
DNA: TGTGCCAGCAGGAACCCTGGGGCCAACGTCCTGACTTTC
V: TRBV28
size: few
D: .
J: TRBJ2-6

CDR3: CATSSSSSQETQYF
DNA: TGTGCCACCAGCAGCTCCTCCTCCCAAGAGACCCAGTACTTC
V: TRBV15
size: many
D: .
J: TRBJ2-5